This T cell receptor (beta chain) was profiled in a study of blood T cell repertoires in COVID-19. On the study more broadly: Samples of COVID-19 (acute and convalescent) were obtained from the United States, Italy and Spain. PBMCs, B-cell-depleted T cells, or T cells provided the cDNA or gDNA that made up the material.

Enrolled during active infection, Seattle patients were then followed longitudinally. Trimming took 4 bases from V and 2 from J; bases not matched to a gene: 2. Germline loops: CDR1 MNHEY, CDR2 SVGAGI. This CDR3 has 15 amino acids. Original methodology: Reference gene primer amplification in the assay estimated nucleated cell counts. Here immunoSEQ multiplex PCR was the method, and the copy in TCRdb shows in-frame clones only, minus some. Clone size and the V and J calls come from that table; the DNA yielded D and trimming. The sample has around 360,000 clones, around 87% seen once. The V and J genes are TRBV6-5 and TRBJ2-7, with 13 bases lining up with TRBD2. The sequenced sample consisted of peripheral blood. The TCR was taken from a woman in her thirties with COVID-19, enrolled during active disease. This chain's CDR3 is CASSLGTSGAYEQYF. The CDR3 coding sequence is TGTGCCAGCAGTTTGGGGACTAGCGGGGCCTACGAGCAGTACTTC.